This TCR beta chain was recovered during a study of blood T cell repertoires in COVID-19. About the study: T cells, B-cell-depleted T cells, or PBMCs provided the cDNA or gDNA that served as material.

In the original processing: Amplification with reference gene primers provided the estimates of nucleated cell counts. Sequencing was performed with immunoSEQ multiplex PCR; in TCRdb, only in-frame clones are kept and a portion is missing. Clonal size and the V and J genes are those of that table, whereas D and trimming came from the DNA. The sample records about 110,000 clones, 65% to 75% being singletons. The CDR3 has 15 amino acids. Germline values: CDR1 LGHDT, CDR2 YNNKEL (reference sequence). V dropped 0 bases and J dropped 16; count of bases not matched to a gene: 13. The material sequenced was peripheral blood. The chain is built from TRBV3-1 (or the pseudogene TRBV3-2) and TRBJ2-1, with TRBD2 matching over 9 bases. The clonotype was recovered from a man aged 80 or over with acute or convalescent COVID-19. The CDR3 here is CASSQEPKSGTSNFF. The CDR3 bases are TGTGCCAGCAGCCAAGAGCCCAAGAGTGGGACTAGCAACTTCTTC.